Below, 23 T cell receptor beta chains from the same sample are listed, as sequenced in a study of blood T cell repertoires in COVID-19. Profiled with immunoSEQ multiplex PCR; TCRdb holds only in-frame clones, not every one. Among 55,000 or so clones listed, around 79% were seen once. Specimen: peripheral blood. Receptors were obtained from a man aged 60-69 years with acute or convalescent COVID-19.

The V and J genes are TRBV28 and TRBJ1-6; 9 nucleotides line up with TRBD1. Losses at the gene ends were 4 bases for V and 5 bases for J; bases not matched to a gene: 9. The germline CDR1 and CDR2 sequences are MDHEN and SYDVKM. The CDR3 consists of 17 residues. Written as DNA, the CDR3 is TGTGCCAGCAGTTCCCCGGGGGACAGGGTCGATAATTCACCCCTCCACTTT. Its protein is CASSSPGDRVDNSPLHF.

The V call is TRBV19, the J call TRBJ1-2; D is uncertain. Looked up from germline, CDR1 is LNHDA and CDR2 is SQIVND (reference sequence). V was pared by 7 bases and J by 0 bases, with 12 bases between. CDR3 length: 14 amino acids. The CDR3 bases are TGTGCCAGTACTCTCGGGATTGCTAACTATGGCTACACCTTC. Its protein product is CASTLGIANYGYTF.

Here the CDR3 DNA reads TGTGCCAGCAGCCCCGGGACTAGCGGGAGGGGACGGTACGAGCAGTACTTC. Protein: CASSPGTSGRGRYEQYF. This chain uses TRBV9 with TRBJ2-7; 16 bases are shared with TRBD2. The CDR3 consists of 17 residues. Germline lookup yields CDR1 SGDLS and CDR2 YYNGEE. Germline trimming cut 4 bases from V and 4 bases from J; bases unmatched to any gene: 8.

This clone was seen more than once but under ten times. This chain links TRBV7-2 with TRBJ1-1; TRBD1 matches 7 bases. J was trimmed by 1 base and V by 2 bases; bases with no gene match: 10. Germline V gene sequence: CDR1 SGHTA, CDR2 FQGNSA. The CDR3 extends over 17 amino acids. This CDR3 is CASSLRQGNVRNTEAFF. The DNA of the CDR3 is TGTGCCAGCAGCTTAAGACAGGGAAACGTACGGAACACTGAAGCTTTCTTT.

The genes are TRBV29-1 and TRBJ2-2, with TRBD1 matching 9 bases. The CDR3 has 15 residues. Germline V gene data show CDR1 as SQVTM and CDR2 as ANQGSEA. The ends lost 6 bases at V and 3 bases at J; junction bases unmatched: 8. CDR3 nucleotide sequence: TGCAGCGTCGCCTCCTGGGACAGGGACACCGGGGAGCTGTTTTTT. Amino acid sequence: CSVASWDRDTGELFF.

CDR3 coding DNA: TGTGCCAGCAGCCAGACGATAGCGGGGATTAACACCGGGGAGCTGTTTTTT. This encodes CASSQTIAGINTGELFF. J is TRBJ2-2 and V is TRBV7-8; 8 bases are shared with TRBD2. Germline V gene lookup returns CDR1 SGHVS and CDR2 FQNEAQ. This CDR3 is built from 17 residues. The V and J ends lost 5 bases and 2 bases, in that order; junction bases with no gene match: 10.

The chain has TRBV6-5 and TRBJ2-3, with D possibly being TRBD2 (6 bases). The CDR3 has 13 residues. Germline V gene lookup returns CDR1 MNHEY and CDR2 SVGAGI. Trimming removed 7 bases from V and 4 bases from J, with 12 bases in between. The CDR3 spells CASTVRRADTQYF. In DNA, the CDR3 is TGTGCCAGCACAGTAAGGAGGGCAGATACGCAGTATTTT.

The chain combines TRBV5-1 with TRBJ2-1, with 9 bases identical to TRBD1. V was clipped by 4 bases and J by 9 bases; unmatched bases: 8. CDR1 is SGHRS, CDR2 YFSETQ, per germline. The CDR3 consists of 14 residues. The DNA for the CDR3 is TGCGCCAGCAGCGTGACCGGGACAGGGTTTGAGCAGTTCTTC. Amino acids: CASSVTGTGFEQFF.

This chain uses TRBV28 with TRBJ2-1; TRBD2 aligns across 10 bases. This CDR3 comprises 15 residues. From germline, CDR1 is MDHEN and CDR2 SYDVKM. Trimming at V came to 4 bases and at J to 8 bases, leaving 8 bases not matched to a gene. CDR3 nucleotide sequence: TGTGCCAGCAGTTCGCCCAGCGGGGGGGCCGATGAGCAGTTCTTC. It translates to CASSSPSGGADEQFF.

The rearrangement links TRBV7-3 to TRBJ2-5; the match to TRBD2 covers 7 bases. Germline assignment: CDR1 SGHTA and CDR2 FQGTGA. The CDR3 contains 16 residues. The V and J ends lost 0 bases and 4 bases, in that order; junction bases with no gene match: 8. CDR3 DNA: TGTGCCAGCAGCTTAACCGGCGGGGGTCTGGGAGAGACCCAGTACTTC. Translated: CASSLTGGGLGETQYF.

The chain recombines TRBV6-5 with TRBJ1-5, with D possibly being TRBD1 (5 bases). CDR3 length: 12 amino acids. The germline CDR1 and CDR2 sequences are MNHEY and SVGAGI. Deletions cut 4 bases from V and 5 bases from J, with 6 bases between. The CDR3 DNA is TGTGCCAGCAGTTCCAGGGATCAGCCCCAGCATTTT. It codes for CASSSRDQPQHF.

The rearrangement uses TRBV19 and TRBJ1-3, with unresolved D. CDR1 is LNHDA and CDR2 is SQIVND in the germline V gene (reference sequence). This CDR3 is built from 12 residues. V was pared by 3 bases and J by 4 bases, with 4 bases between. CDR3 sequence (DNA): TGTGCCAGTAGTATTCTGGGAAACACCATATATTTT. Translation gives CASSILGNTIYF. Filled out from reference TRBV19 and TRBJ1-3, the complete variable domain reads DGGITQSPKYLFRKEGQNVTLSCEQNLNHDAMYWYRQDPGQGLRLIYYSQIVNDFQKGDIAEGYSVSREKKESFPLTVTSAQKNPTAFYLCASSILGNTIYFGEGSWLTVV.

V gene TRBV5-6 combines with J gene TRBJ1-1; tentative D call: TRBD1 (6 bases). The V gene's germline CDR1 is SGHDT and CDR2 YYEEEE. The CDR3 extends over 15 amino acids. The V gene lost 2 bases and the J gene lost 5 bases, with 16 bases spanning the gap. The chain's CDR3 is CASSLQGTRRTEAFF. The CDR3 DNA reads as TGTGCCAGCAGCTTACAGGGTACGAGGAGGACTGAAGCTTTCTTT.

The rearrangement links TRBV5-1 to TRBJ2-1, with 8 bases fitting TRBD2. V was clipped by 3 bases and J by 9 bases; unmatched bases: 8. CDR3 length: 14 amino acids. Germline V gene lookup returns CDR1 SGHRS and CDR2 YFSETQ. The CDR3 region has the DNA TGCGCCAGCAGCTCCGGACTAGCCGAAGGTGAGCAGTTCTTC. It yields the protein CASSSGLAEGEQFF.

This clone turned up a few times. This chain connects TRBV6-1 to TRBJ2-7, with D possibly being TRBD1 (5 bases). The germline gives CDR1 MNHNS, CDR2 SASEGT. The CDR3 length is 14 residues. Trimming pared 2 bases from V and 0 bases from J, leaving 8 bases between. This chain's CDR3 is CASSERQSSYEQYF. The CDR3 nucleotides are TGTGCCAGCAGTGAACGACAGTCCTCCTACGAGCAGTACTTC.

This rearrangement joins TRBV5-4 to TRBJ2-7; 10 bases line up with TRBD2. The CDR3 has 14 residues. V shed 4 bases and J 3 bases; nucleotides not matched to a gene: 4. CDR1 and CDR2 from the germline V gene are SGHNT and YYREEE (reference sequence). The CDR3 reads CASSPVAGGYEQYF. The CDR3 DNA follows: TGTGCCAGCAGCCCGGTAGCGGGGGGCTACGAGCAGTACTTC.

This clone was seen a few times. The gene calls are TRBV2 and TRBJ1-2; possible D gene TRBD1, 5 bases. The CDR3 consists of 13 residues. With 3 bases removed from V and 2 bases from J, the gap between germline ends came to 7 bases. Germline lookup yields CDR1 SNHLY and CDR2 FYNNEI. CDR3 in DNA: TGTGCCAGCAGTGAGGACAAGAACTATGGCTACACCTTC. It encodes CASSEDKNYGYTF. The full variable domain, rest sourced from reference TRBV2 and TRBJ1-2, is EPEVTQTPSHQVTQMGQEVILRCVPISNHLYFYWYRQILGQKVEFLVSFYNNEISEKSEIFDDQFSVERPDGSNFTLKIRSTKLEDSAMYFCASSEDKNYGYTFGSGTRLTVV.

This clone was observed once. The chain is built from TRBV6-5 and TRBJ1-6; 8 bases match TRBD1. This CDR3 has 14 residues. Germline-derived CDR1 and CDR2 are MNHEY and SVGAGI. V lost 7 bases to trimming and J lost 8 bases; unmatched junction nucleotides: 7. CDR3 loop: CASKDRATDSPLHF. DNA of the CDR3: TGTGCCAGCAAGGACAGGGCTACGGATTCACCCCTCCACTTT.

The chain is built from TRBV20-1 and TRBJ1-1, with 8 positions matching TRBD1. The CDR3 spans 14 residues. Per germline, CDR1 DFQATT and CDR2 SNEGSKA (reference sequence). The V segment lost 3 bases and the J segment 3 bases; nucleotides outside the gene matches: 6. CDR3 amino acids: CSASRAGGYTEAFF. Written as DNA, the CDR3 is TGCAGTGCTAGTAGGGCAGGGGGCTACACTGAAGCTTTCTTT.

For this clone: The sample has other DNA sequences that encode this CDR3 too. This rearrangement joins TRBV2 to TRBJ1-5; 8 bases are shared with TRBD1. CDR3 length: 13 residues. In germline, CDR1 is SNHLY, CDR2 FYNNEI. V lost 6 bases, J lost 6 bases, and 4 bases stayed unmatched. CDR3 nucleotide sequence: TGTGCCAGCAGGGGGACAGGACTTCAGCCCCAGCATTTT. Translated, it gives CASRGTGLQPQHF.

This clone was seen many times. CDR3 amino acids: CASSFRDRGSSPLHF. Here the CDR3 DNA reads TGTGCCAGCAGCTTTCGGGACCGCGGGAGTTCACCCCTCCACTTT. The genes are TRBV7-2 and TRBJ1-6, with a possible D match to TRBD1 (5 bases). The CDR3 contains 15 residues. CDR1 and CDR2 (germline): SGHTA, FQGNSA. V dropped 3 bases and J dropped 9 bases, with 15 bases sitting between them.

The V gene is TRBV24-1, the J gene TRBJ1-2, with D possibly TRBD1 on 5 matching bases. The ends were cut back, 1 base at V and 2 bases at J, with 13 bases in the middle. Per germline, CDR1 KGHDR and CDR2 SFDVKD. The CDR3 sequence is 16 residues long. CDR3 region: CATSDFTREGNYGYTF. CDR3 bases: TGTGCCACCAGTGATTTTACCAGGGAGGGAAACTATGGCTACACCTTC.

This CDR3 is CASSLLPSGRSNTGELFF. The DNA for the CDR3 is TGCGCCAGCAGCTTGTTGCCTAGCGGAAGATCGAACACCGGGGAGCTGTTTTTT. The chain carries TRBV5-1 and TRBJ2-2, with TRBD2 identical over 7 bases. V lost 1 base, J lost 0 bases, and 9 bases stayed unmatched. CDR1 is SGHRS and CDR2 is YFSETQ in the germline V gene. The CDR3 has 18 amino acids.